This entry lists 27 T cell receptor beta chains sequenced from one sample in a study of shared clonotypes between healthy human individuals. TCRdb's table, derived via immunoSEQ multiplex PCR, lists solely in-frame clones and lacks some. The sample holds 650,000 to 800,000 clones, 92% seen once. CD8 cells classed as naive were CD45RO-negative and positively selected for CCR7, excluding terminally differentiated effector memory CD45RA+ cells. Sample: naive CD8+ T cells sorted from blood. All receptors derive from a man aged 25 to 45 in good health.

The chain combines TRBV7-2 with TRBJ1-5; 7 positions agree with TRBD1. Germline CDR1 reads SGHTA; CDR2 reads FQGNSA. This CDR3 has 16 residues. V shed 1 base and J 0 bases; nucleotides not matched to a gene: 3. The CDR3 region is CASSLEGQLSNQPQHF. The CDR3, as DNA: TGTGCCAGCAGCTTAGAGGGACAGCTTAGCAATCAGCCCCAGCATTTT.

V is TRBV10-1 and J is TRBJ2-7, with 9 bases aligning to TRBD2. CDR1 is WNHNN, CDR2 SYGVQD, per germline (reference sequence). The CDR3 has 16 residues. V trimming: 0 bases; J trimming: 4 bases; junction bases outside the gene matches: 7. CDR3 in amino acids: CASSESMAGGLYEQYF. The CDR3 DNA reads TGCGCCAGCAGTGAGTCGATGGCGGGAGGGTTGTACGAGCAGTACTTC.

This clone was picked up a small number of times. The V and J genes are TRBV27 and TRBJ2-2; tentatively, D is TRBD1 (6 bases). V lost 8 bases and J lost 4, with 17 bases in between. Germline loops: CDR1 MNHEY, CDR2 SMNVEV (reference sequence). The length of the CDR3 is 15 residues. The CDR3 loop reads CASRELTGGTGELFF. The CDR3 coding sequence is TGTGCCAGCCGAGAATTGACAGGAGGCACCGGGGAGCTGTTTTTT.

The chain employs TRBV2 and TRBJ1-1, with 8 bases aligning to TRBD1. Germline V gene data show CDR1 as SNHLY and CDR2 as FYNNEI. This CDR3 contains 12 residues. CDR3 region: CENRGRITEAFF. The CDR3 region has the DNA TGTGAGAACAGGGGGAGGATTACTGAAGCTTTCTTT.

V usage is TRBV7-9 and J usage is TRBJ1-3; D is ambiguous. Trimming removed 5 bases from V and 4 bases from J, with 9 bases in between. CDR1 and CDR2 (germline): SEHNR, FQNEAQ (reference sequence). The CDR3 is 13 residues long. The CDR3 nucleotides are TGTGCCAGCAGCCCATCCTACGGAAACACCATATATTTT. Translation: CASSPSYGNTIYF.

The J gene is TRBJ2-3, the V gene TRBV19; 9 bases align to TRBD2. This CDR3 spans 15 amino acids. Germline values: CDR1 LNHDA, CDR2 SQIVND (reference sequence). V lost 3 bases, J lost 7 bases, and 8 bases stayed unmatched. The CDR3 nucleotides read TGTGCCAGTAGTATGGCCCTAGCGGGACTATATACGCAGTATTTT. Protein sequence: CASSMALAGLYTQYF.

This chain connects TRBV29-1 to TRBJ2-1; 10 bases align to TRBD1. Germline CDR1 SQVTM, CDR2 ANQGSEA. The ends lost 2 bases at V and 7 bases at J; junction bases unmatched: 5. CDR3 length: 14 residues. The CDR3 sequence: CSVESDRGWNEQFF. DNA of the CDR3: TGCAGCGTTGAATCGGACAGGGGGTGGAATGAGCAGTTCTTC.

The chain employs TRBV7-3 and TRBJ2-5, with D perhaps matching TRBD1 or TRBD2 (5 bases each). The J call may not be correct, given that the DNA end is closer to TRBJ2-7. This CDR3 region has 15 residues. From germline, CDR1 is SGHTA and CDR2 FQGTGA. The CDR3 sequence is CASSLTGTSGNEQYF. The CDR3 DNA is TGTGCCAGCAGCTTAACCGGGACCTCAGGGAACGAGCAGTACTTC.

This sequence joins TRBV7-9 and TRBJ2-2, with D hard to call. V was shortened by 8 bases and J by 6 bases, with 10 bases between the two germline ends. The V gene's germline CDR1 is SEHNR and CDR2 FQNEAQ (reference sequence). The CDR3 extends over 12 amino acids. CDR3 sequence: CASQKDPGELFF. The DNA for the CDR3 is TGTGCCAGCCAAAAGGACCCCGGGGAGCTGTTTTTT.

This sequence joins TRBV7-2 and TRBJ2-7, with D perhaps TRBD2 (5 bases). CDR1 SGHTA and CDR2 FQGNSA come from the germline V gene. V was shortened by 1 base and J by 0 bases, with 19 bases between the two germline ends. CDR3 length equals 18 residues. In DNA, the CDR3 is TGTGCCAGCAGCTTAGAACATCCGAGCGGTTTTAGCTCCTACGAGCAGTACTTC. This encodes CASSLEHPSGFSSYEQYF.

The rearrangement links TRBV19 to TRBJ2-3, with a weak D call TRBD2 (5 bases). This CDR3 comprises 15 residues. The V end was cut by 3 bases, the J end by 5 bases, with 15 bases between. Germline V gives CDR1 LNHDA, CDR2 SQIVND (reference sequence). The CDR3 protein is CASSITPSSGDTQYF. DNA for the CDR3: TGTGCCAGTAGTATTACCCCGTCAAGCGGAGATACGCAGTATTTT.

V is TRBV1 and J is TRBJ1-5. TRBV1 is a known pseudogene. The CDR3 sequence is 18 residues long. CDR3: CTSSQDRKTGNSNQPQHF. The DNA for the CDR3 is TGCACCAGCAGCCAAGATAGGAAGACGGGTAATAGCAATCAGCCCCAGCATTTT.

On this clone itself: The junction departs from the called germline gene at one end, perhaps through a read error. The chain joins TRBV27 to TRBJ2-1, with D possibly being TRBD1 (5 bases). The CDR3 spans 13 residues. CDR1 and CDR2 from the germline V gene are MNHEY and SMNVEV (reference sequence). The CDR3 region is CVSSLGALNEQFF. The CDR3 region has the DNA TGTGTCAGCAGCCTAGGGGCACTCAATGAGCAGTTCTTC.

J is TRBJ1-2 and V is TRBV29-1; the D gene is possibly TRBD1 (6 bases). Germline CDR1 SQVTM, CDR2 ANQGSEA. The germline V and J ends were trimmed by 6 bases and 1 base, with 15 bases remaining between them. The CDR3 sequence is 14 residues long. The DNA of the CDR3 is TGCAGCGTGGGGGGACATCTAAATAACTATGGCTACACCTTC. Its protein product is CSVGGHLNNYGYTF. The full variable domain, in which reference TRBV29-1 and TRBJ1-2 provide the parts outside the CDR3, is SAVISQKPSRDICQRGTSLTIQCQVDSQVTMMFWYRQQPGQSLTLIATANQGSEATYESGFVIDKFPISRPNLTFSTLTVSNMSPEDSSIYLCSVGGHLNNYGYTFGSGTRLTVV.

J is TRBJ2-7 and V is TRBV10-3; tentative D call: TRBD2 (5 bases). The germline V gene has CDR1 ENHRY and CDR2 SYGVKD. V shed 6 bases and J shed 1 base, with 10 bases lying between them. This CDR3 is 13 amino acids long. The DNA for the CDR3 is TGTGCCATCAGACTAGACCGGTCCTACGAGCAGTACTTC. This codes for CAIRLDRSYEQYF.

The V call is TRBV6-1, the J call TRBJ1-1; no reliable D call. CDR1 and CDR2 (germline): MNHNS, SASEGT. This CDR3 has 11 amino acids. As DNA, the CDR3 is TGTGGGGCCGCTCCTGGTACTGAAGCTTTCTTT. Encoded protein: CGAAPGTEAFF.

Turning to this clone: In the same sample, other DNA sequences code for this CDR3. The chain carries TRBV9 and TRBJ2-2; D unresolved. The CDR3 runs 10 residues. Germline-derived CDR1 and CDR2 are SGDLS and YYNGEE. The ends were cut back, 3 bases at V and 9 bases at J, with 3 bases in the middle. The CDR3 DNA reads as TGTGCCAGCAGCGGAAGGGAGCTGTTTTTT. Its protein product is CASSGRELFF.

V is TRBV7-9 and J is TRBJ2-3; D may be TRBD1 (6 bases). V was clipped by 4 bases and J by 2 bases, with 19 bases between them. This CDR3 comprises 17 residues. Germline-derived CDR1 and CDR2 are SEHNR and FQNEAQ (reference sequence). As DNA, the CDR3 is TGTGCCAGCAGCTCAGGGGCTATTTCAGACTCCACAGATACGCAGTATTTT. Protein sequence: CASSSGAISDSTDTQYF.

This clone has just one count. This rearrangement joins TRBV5-4 to TRBJ2-7; 11 bases are shared with TRBD2. J lost 7 bases, V lost 3 bases, and 12 bases had no gene match. The CDR3 loop spans 16 amino acids. Germline-derived CDR1 and CDR2 are SGHNT and YYREEE (reference sequence). For the CDR3, the DNA is TGTGCCAGCAGCTCCGGACCCCTAGCGGGGGGTGAGGAGCAGTACTTC. As protein: CASSSGPLAGGEEQYF.

The rearrangement joins TRBV7-3 to TRBJ2-1, with D unresolved. Trimming left V 2 bases short and J 6 bases short, with 8 bases between. Germline assignment: CDR1 SGHTA and CDR2 FQGTGA. The CDR3 is 13 amino acids. The CDR3 nucleotides are TGTGCCAGCAGCTTAGTAGGTGGCAATGAGCAGTTCTTC. Its translation: CASSLVGGNEQFF.

J is TRBJ2-1 and V is TRBV2, with TRBD2 matching 11 bases. The germline CDR1 and CDR2 sequences are SNHLY and FYNNEI. CDR3 length: 16 residues. J lost 2 bases, V lost 4 bases, and 4 bases had no gene match. The CDR3 DNA reads as TGTGCCAGCAGTGGACTTAGCGGGAGGGCCTACAATGAGCAGTTCTTC. This encodes CASSGLSGRAYNEQFF.

This clone was found once. The junction shows a germline mismatch at one end, possibly a read error. The V gene is TRBV13, the J gene TRBJ2-1, with TRBD1 identical over 7 bases. There are 16 residues in the CDR3. The V gene's germline CDR1 is PRHDT and CDR2 FYEKMQ (reference sequence). CDR3 protein: CASSSSRGGSYHEQFF. The CDR3 DNA follows: TGTGCCAGCAGTTCCTCGAGAGGGGGCAGCTACCATGAGCAGTTCTTC. The full variable domain, with the rest looked up from reference TRBV13 and TRBJ2-1, is AAGVIQSPRHLIKEKRETATLKCYPIPRHDTVYWYQQGPGQDPQFLISFYEKMQSDKGSIPDRFSAQQFSDYHSELNMSSLELGDSALYFCASSSSRGGSYHEQFFGPGTRLTVL.

As concerns this clone: Different DNA sequences within this sample yield the same CDR3. The chain carries TRBV5-1 and TRBJ2-7, with a weak D call TRBD2 (6 bases). Germline CDR1 reads SGHRS; CDR2 reads YFSETQ. V lost 0 bases, J lost 4 bases, and 11 bases lay in between. The CDR3 spans 14 residues. CDR3: CASSLVGGSYEQYF. The DNA of the CDR3 is TGCGCCAGCAGCTTGGTGGGGGGATCGTACGAGCAGTACTTC.

The chain recombines TRBV12-5 with TRBJ2-5; TRBD1 agrees at 10 bases. The CDR3 loop spans 16 amino acids. Germline values: CDR1 LGHNT, CDR2 FRNRAP. Germline trimming cut 5 bases from V and 5 bases from J; bases unmatched to any gene: 11. CDR3 DNA: TGTGCTAGTGGTGCGACCGGGACAGGGGATCGTGAGACCCAGTACTTC. Its protein product is CASGATGTGDRETQYF.

This sequence joins TRBV10-3 and TRBJ2-7, with 9 bases lining up with TRBD1. Looked up from germline, CDR1 is ENHRY and CDR2 is SYGVKD. J gave up 4 bases and V 6 bases, and 7 bases lay outside the gene matches. The CDR3 contains 14 residues. CDR3 sequence: CAIRTGGGGYEQYF. In nucleotides, the CDR3 is TGTGCCATCAGGACAGGGGGGGGAGGTTACGAGCAGTACTTC.

The J gene is TRBJ1-5, the V gene TRBV4-3; 7 bases line up with TRBD1. The CDR3 extends over 14 amino acids. V lost 3 bases, J lost 7 bases, and 6 bases stayed unmatched. CDR1 and CDR2 (germline): LGHNA, YSLEER. The CDR3 sequence is CASSQSQGRQPQHF. CDR3 bases: TGCGCCAGCAGCCAGTCACAGGGGAGGCAGCCCCAGCATTTT.

As DNA, the CDR3 is TGTGCCAGCAGTTTGAAGGAGGGAGTAGAGACCCAGTACTTC. Protein: CASSLKEGVETQYF. This rearrangement joins TRBV28 to TRBJ2-5; perhaps TRBD2 as D (6 bases). Germline loops: CDR1 MDHEN, CDR2 SYDVKM. There are 14 residues in the CDR3. Trimming shortened V by 3 bases and J by 4 bases, and 12 bases separated the two germline ends.